Listed here are 10 T cell receptor beta chains from one sample, sequenced in a study of regulatory T cells in long-lasting Graves disease (dated by TCRdb to the early 2020s). In the paper's terms, the time point label means: newly diagnosed GD, antithyroid drugs for less than 3 months. For both TCR sequencing and RNA sequencing, RNA was extracted from PBMCs using TRIzol. The library was produced with multiplex PCR. The listed sequencing device is Illumina HiSeq 4000. CDR3 regions were amplified by Arm-PCR with iRepertoire HTBI primers to construct TCR beta libraries. TCRdb trimmed the raw reads at Q25, called clones with MiXCR and kept productive beta chains. Rows merge per CDR3 protein into single entries with the most common DNA and genes. A total of around 500,000 distinct CDR3 sequences appear in this sample, roughly 13% of them only once. In total, the top ten clones hold more than 8.5% of the sample.

The same specimen was also included in a second study, on T cells in Graves' hyperthyroidism and ophthalmopathy.

The specimen was peripheral blood mononuclear cells (PBMCs), collected at new diagnosis, from a patient treated with antithyroid drugs. These receptors were collected from a man aged 30 to 39 with Graves disease. Donor details come from another sample of the same person, matched by shared clones.

This clonotype was counted at least ten times. V is TRBV2 and J is TRBJ2-2; 8 positions match TRBD1. V shed 5 bases, J shed 6 bases, and the junction held 5 bases outside the gene matches. There are 14 residues in the CDR3. CDR1 SNHLY and CDR2 FYNNEI come from the germline V gene. The CDR3 loop is CASSQGAFSGELFF. CDR3 nucleotides: TGTGCCAGCAGTCAGGGGGCCTTCTCCGGGGAGCTGTTTTTT.

This clonotype was counted ten times or more. This chain uses TRBV3-1 with TRBJ2-3; TRBD2 aligns across 8 bases. This CDR3 has 16 residues. The V and J ends lost 4 bases and 7 bases, in that order; junction bases with no gene match: 13. Germline CDR1 LGHDT, CDR2 YNNKEL (reference sequence). This CDR3 is CASSLSGAGELNTQYF. CDR3 nucleotide sequence: TGTGCCAGCAGCCTCAGCGGAGCGGGAGAATTAAATACGCAGTATTTT.

This chain links TRBV4-1 with TRBJ2-7, with 9 bases that match TRBD1. The CDR3 runs to 13 residues. CDR1 MGHRA and CDR2 YSYEKL come from the germline V gene. Losses at the gene ends were 2 bases for V and 7 bases for J; bases not matched to a gene: 3. The DNA for the CDR3 is TGCGCCAGCAGCCAAACCGGGACAGGGGAGCAGTACTTC. It encodes CASSQTGTGEQYF.

This chain joins TRBV12-3 or TRBV12-4 and TRBJ2-1; unclear D gene. This CDR3 is built from 14 residues. The ends were cut back, 7 bases at V and 4 bases at J, with 14 bases in the middle. This CDR3 is CASTEPRRYNEQFF. In DNA form, the CDR3 reads TGTGCCAGCACCGAGCCGAGAAGATACAATGAGCAGTTCTTC.

This clonotype appeared many times. The V call is TRBV10-3, the J call TRBJ2-2; tentatively, D is TRBD2 (5 bases). V was pared by 8 bases and J by 7 bases, with 11 bases between. The CDR3 contains 12 residues. Germline lookup yields CDR1 ENHRY and CDR2 SYGVKD. CDR3 sequence (DNA): TGTGCCATCGGTGCGGGCGGCGGGGAGCTGTTTTTT. Encoded protein: CAIGAGGGELFF.

The genes are TRBV19 and TRBJ2-1; D call uncertain. The CDR3 is 14 residues long. Germline-derived CDR1 and CDR2 are LNHDA and SQIVND (reference sequence). The germline V and J ends were trimmed by 7 bases and 10 bases, with 20 bases remaining between them. The CDR3 DNA reads as TGTGCCAGTAAGGGAACAGTCCCTCGAGAGGAGCAGTTCTTC. Translation: CASKGTVPREEQFF.

In this sample, this clonotype turned up many times. J is TRBJ2-1 and V is TRBV27, with D unresolved. With 6 bases removed from V and 2 bases from J, the gap between germline ends came to 11 bases. CDR1 and CDR2 (germline): MNHEY, SMNVEV (reference sequence). This CDR3 spans 14 amino acids. CDR3: CASRTRSTYNEQFF. DNA for the CDR3: TGTGCCAGCAGGACCAGGAGCACCTACAATGAGCAGTTCTTC.

The chain carries TRBV9 and TRBJ2-1; D is possibly TRBD2 (6 bases). The germline V gene encodes CDR1 SGDLS and CDR2 YYNGEE. The CDR3 extends over 15 amino acids. V was trimmed by 1 base and J by 5 bases, leaving 13 bases between them. DNA of the CDR3: TGTGCCAGCAGCGTACAACTAGCAGGCGACAATGAGCAGTTCTTC. The encoded protein is CASSVQLAGDNEQFF. The whole variable domain, filled in from reference TRBV9 and TRBJ2-1, reads DSGVTQTPKHLITATGQRVTLRCSPRSGDLSVYWYQQSLDQGLQFLIQYYNGEERAKGNILERFSAQQFPDLHSELNLSSLELGDSALYFCASSVQLAGDNEQFFGPGTRLTVL.

Comments on this clonotype: The junction and the germline gene differ at one end; a read error may be behind it. The chain has TRBV5-1 and TRBJ2-3; 8 bases are a match to TRBD2. The CDR3 length is 17 residues. CDR1 SGHRS and CDR2 YFSETQ come from the germline V gene. The CDR3 bases are TGCGCCAGCAGCTTGGGGCTAGCGGGTAGCCCCACAGTTACGCAGTATTTT. It is translated as CASSLGLAGSPTVTQYF. Using reference TRBV5-1 and TRBJ2-3 for the parts outside the CDR3, the full variable domain is KAGVTQTPRYLIKTRGQQVTLSCSPISGHRSVSWYQQTPGQGLQFLFEYFSETQRNKGNFPGRFSGRQFSNSRSEMNVSTLELGDSALYLCASSLGLAGSPTVTQYFGPGTRLTVL.

The chain links TRBV28 to TRBJ1-5; 7 bases are shared with TRBD1. This CDR3 contains 15 residues. In germline, CDR1 is MDHEN, CDR2 SYDVKM. After removal of 6 bases from V and 0 bases from J, the junction contained 5 bases not matched to a gene. For the CDR3, the DNA is TGTGCCAGCAGGGTGACAGGGATTAGCAATCAGCCCCAGCATTTT. Translation: CASRVTGISNQPQHF.